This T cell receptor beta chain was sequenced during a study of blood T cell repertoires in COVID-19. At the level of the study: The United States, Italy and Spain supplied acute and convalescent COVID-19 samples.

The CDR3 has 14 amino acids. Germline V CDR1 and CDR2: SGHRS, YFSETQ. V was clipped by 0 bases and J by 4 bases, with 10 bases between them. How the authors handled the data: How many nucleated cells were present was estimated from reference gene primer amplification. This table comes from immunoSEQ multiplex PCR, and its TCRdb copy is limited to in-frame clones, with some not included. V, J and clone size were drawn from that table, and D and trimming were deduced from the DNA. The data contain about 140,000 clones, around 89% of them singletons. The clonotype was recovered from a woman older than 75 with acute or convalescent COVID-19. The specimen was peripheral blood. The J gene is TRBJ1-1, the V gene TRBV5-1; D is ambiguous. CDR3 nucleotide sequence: TGCGCCAGCAGCTTGGCCGCGGTGGGCACTGAAGCTTTCTTT. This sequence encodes CASSLAAVGTEAFF.